The rows below give T cell receptor beta chains drawn from one sample of a study of T cell responses to AZD1222 COVID-19 vaccine. The method was immunoSEQ multiplex PCR; TCRdb's version includes in-frame clones alone and lacks a portion of them. The sample has around 120,000 clones, around 93% seen once. The material was peripheral blood, obtained 28 days after the second AZD1222 dose. Every receptor here comes from an adult who received the AZD1222 COVID-19 vaccine. Each CDR3 is given with its conserved first and last residue. The D gene is left open where the match is weak. The size of a clone is reported for some rows only, either as once, few or many, or as a class for expanded clones.

v_call	j_call	clone_size	d_call	cdr3_nt	cdr3_aa
TRBV7-2	TRBJ2-1	-	-	TGTGCCAGCAGCTCAACTCAAGGACGCTACAATGAGCAGTTCTTC	CASSSTQGRYNEQFF
TRBV15	TRBJ2-7	-	-	TGTGCCGTCGGGGACGGGGTCTCCTACGAGCAGTACTTC	CAVGDGVSYEQYF
TRBV5-1	TRBJ1-2	few	-	TGCGCCAGCAGCTCAGGGGAATACTATGGCTACACCTTC	CASSSGEYYGYTF
TRBV27	TRBJ1-5	-	-	TGTGCCAGCAGTCCCGGAAAGGTGGGAAACAATCAGCCCCAGCATTTT	CASSPGKVGNNQPQHF
TRBV19	TRBJ1-2	-	-	TGTGCCAGTAGTATCCTCTCGGGGGGCCATAGCTATGGCTACACCTTC	CASSILSGGHSYGYTF
TRBV7-2	TRBJ2-1	-	-	TGTGCCAGCAGTTTAGGGGTCCCCCCCCACAATGAGCAGTTCTTC	CASSLGVPPHNEQFF
TRBV19	TRBJ1-2	-	-	TGTGCCAGTAGTATAGTCGGGGAAGGTAAAGCGGGCTACACCTTC	CASSIVGEGKAGYTF
TRBV5-6	TRBJ1-1	-	-	TGTGCCAGCAGCCGCCCGGGGGGGAACACTGAAGCTTTCTTT	CASSRPGGNTEAFF
TRBV7-2	TRBJ2-3	-	TRBD2	TGTGCCAGCAGCCCCTTTGTTAGCGGGGGGGCATTGGATACGCAGTATTTT	CASSPFVSGGALDTQYF
TRBV6-5	TRBJ2-2	-	TRBD1	TGTGCCAGCAGTCCCGGGACAGAGGTGGTTGGGGAGCTGTTTTTT	CASSPGTEVVGELFF
TRBV27	TRBJ2-7	-	-	TGTGCCAGCAGCGTCGGCGCCCTGATAATGGAGCAGTACTTC	CASSVGALIMEQYF
TRBV4-1	TRBJ2-7	-	TRBD2	TGCGCCAGCAGCCAAGCGGTGGCACTAGCGGGAGGATACGAGCAGTACTTC	CASSQAVALAGGYEQYF
TRBV3-1/TRBV3-2	TRBJ1-4	-	-	TGTGCCAGCAGCCTGGTGGGTCTAGGTGAAAAACTGTTTTTT	CASSLVGLGEKLFF
TRBV2	TRBJ2-2	-	TRBD1	TGTGCCAGCAGCCACGACAGGGACAGGGGATCCACCGGGGAGCTGTTTTTT	CASSHDRDRGSTGELFF
TRBV6-1	TRBJ1-2	once	-	TGTGCCAGCAGTGAAAGTGAGGCAATAGGGGGCTACACCTTC	CASSESEAIGGYTF
TRBV4-3	TRBJ1-2	-	-	TGCGCCAGCAGCCAAGAGTTAGGCACATTATATGGCTACACCTTC	CASSQELGTLYGYTF
TRBV5-4	TRBJ2-1	-	TRBD1	TGTGCCAGCAGCCCCATGGACAGGGAATCTGAGCAGTTCTTC	CASSPMDRESEQFF
TRBV3-1/TRBV3-2	TRBJ2-1	-	-	TGTGCCAGCAGCCCCAGGGGTTTGATCAATGAGCAGTTCTTC	CASSPRGLINEQFF
TRBV5-5	TRBJ2-5	-	TRBD2	TGTGCCAGCAGCCCTGGGACTAGCGGGGTCCAAGAGACCCAGTACTTC	CASSPGTSGVQETQYF
TRBV7-3	TRBJ2-7	-	-	TGTGCCAGCAGCTTGGGCGGGGCGGGCTACGAGCAGTACTTC	CASSLGGAGYEQYF
TRBV2	TRBJ1-1	few	-	TGTGCCAGCGGTTTTTTGGTCTACACTGAAGCTTTCTTT	CASGFLVYTEAFF
TRBV18	TRBJ2-3	-	-	TGTGCCAGCTCACGTCTCAGGGGTAGCACAGATACGCAGTATTTT	CASSRLRGSTDTQYF
TRBV6-5	TRBJ2-1	-	TRBD2	TGTGCCAGCAGTCCGAGCGGGGGGGCCTACAATGAGCAGTTCTTC	CASSPSGGAYNEQFF
TRBV4-1	TRBJ2-1	-	TRBD2	TGCGCCAGCAGCCAGAGGACTAGCAACTACAATGAGCAGTTCTTC	CASSQRTSNYNEQFF
TRBV20-1	TRBJ2-7	-	-	TGCAGTGCTAGTCGGGAAACAGCCAGCTCCTACGAGCAGTACTTC	CSASRETASSYEQYF
TRBV18	TRBJ2-7	-	TRBD1	TGTGCCAGCTCACCAGGGACAGGGCTGGGCTGGGAGCAGTACTTC	CASSPGTGLGWEQYF
TRBV30	TRBJ1-1	once	-	TGTGCCTGGAGTATACGGCTGAACACTGAAGCTTTCTTT	CAWSIRLNTEAFF
TRBV7-9	TRBJ1-2	-	-	TGTGCCAGCAGCTTAGTGTCCAGCGGTGGCTACACCTTC	CASSLVSSGGYTF
TRBV24-1	TRBJ1-5	-	-	TGTGCCACCAGTGATTTTCGACTGACGATAGCCAATCAGCCCCAGCATTTT	CATSDFRLTIANQPQHF
TRBV18	TRBJ2-7	-	-	TGTGCCAGCTCACCTCAGAGAGGGGCCTCACGCTCCTACGAGCAGTACTTC	CASSPQRGASRSYEQYF
TRBV5-1	TRBJ1-1	-	-	TGCGCCAGCAGCTTCGACTTGAACACTGAAGCTTTCTTT	CASSFDLNTEAFF
TRBV3-1/TRBV3-2	TRBJ2-5	-	TRBD1	TGTGCCAGCAGCCAAGCGGGACAGGGACCGAGGCGGGGGACCCAGTACTTC	CASSQAGQGPRRGTQYF
TRBV6-5	TRBJ2-1	-	-	TGTGCCAGCAGTTGGTACAATGAGCAGTTCTTC	CASSWYNEQFF
TRBV5-3	TRBJ2-1	-	TRBD1	TGTGCCAGAAGCTTGGGGACAGGGGATGAGCAGTTCTTC	CARSLGTGDEQFF
TRBV9	TRBJ2-7	-	TRBD2	TGTGCCAGCAGCGTAGGACTAGCGGAAGAATACGAGCAGTACTTC	CASSVGLAEEYEQYF
TRBV10-2	TRBJ2-1	-	TRBD2	TGCGCCAGCAGTGGAGCGGGACTAGCGGGGGCCAACTACAATGAGCAGTTCTTC	CASSGAGLAGANYNEQFF
TRBV12-3/TRBV12-4	TRBJ2-2	-	-	TGTGCCAGCAGTTTACCCGGGGAGCTGTTTTTT	CASSLPGELFF
TRBV7-9	TRBJ2-2	-	-	TGTGCCAGCAGCCGAGGGCGTGGAGGGGAGCTGTTTTTT	CASSRGRGGELFF
TRBV3-1/TRBV3-2	TRBJ1-5	once	-	TGTGCCAGCAGCCAAGGTACCAGGGGTTCCGAGCCCCAGCATTTT	CASSQGTRGSEPQHF
TRBV7-9	TRBJ2-1	-	TRBD1	TGTGCCAGCAGCCCCCGACAGGGGACGTTTATCGAGCAGTTCTTC	CASSPRQGTFIEQFF
TRBV27	TRBJ2-3	-	-	TGTGCCAGCAGTTTCAGGGGGGAAGATACGCAGTATTTT	CASSFRGEDTQYF
TRBV7-2	TRBJ1-1	-	-	TGTGCCAGCAGCTTAGTTTGGGGAAATACTGAAGCTTTCTTT	CASSLVWGNTEAFF
TRBV4-1	TRBJ1-5	-	-	TGCGCCAGCAGCCAAGAAGAGGGCCAGCCCCAGCATTTT	CASSQEEGQPQHF
TRBV7-6	TRBJ2-1	-	TRBD2	TGTGCCAGCAGCCAACGGTTAGCGGGGAACAATGAGCAGTTCTTC	CASSQRLAGNNEQFF
TRBV29-1	TRBJ2-3	-	-	TGCAGCGCCCCGGGGAGGGGGGGGACAGATACGCAGTATTTT	CSAPGRGGTDTQYF
TRBV4-1	TRBJ1-2	-	-	TGCGCCAGCAGCCAACAGAACTATGGCTACACCTTC	CASSQQNYGYTF
TRBV7-9	TRBJ2-7	-	TRBD1	TGTGCCTCCACAGGGACAGGGACGCATTACGAGCAGTACTTC	CASTGTGTHYEQYF
TRBV11-2	TRBJ2-7	-	TRBD2	TGTGCCAGCAGCTTATCGGTCGGGAGGGGCTACGAGCAGTACTTC	CASSLSVGRGYEQYF
TRBV5-1	TRBJ2-2	-	TRBD2	TGCGCCAGCAGCTTGGAAGGCGGGGGGAAGACCGGGGAGCTGTTTTTT	CASSLEGGGKTGELFF
TRBV9	TRBJ1-2	once	-	TGTGCCAGCAGCCCTTACAGCGGGTATGGCTACACCTTC	CASSPYSGYGYTF
TRBV5-1	TRBJ2-1	-	TRBD2	TGCGCCAGCAGCTCTCCCCCGGGGACTAGCGGGAGTAGGGATGAGCAGTTCTTC	CASSSPPGTSGSRDEQFF